The 8 T cell receptor beta chains listed next were all sequenced from one sample in a study of blood T cell repertoires in COVID-19. Produced via immunoSEQ multiplex PCR; TCRdb's table is partial and in-frame only. The table lists a few hundred thousand clones, 75% to 95% of them singletons. What was sequenced was peripheral blood. The source is a person under 35 with COVID-19, enrolled during active disease.

This clone was found many times. The gene calls are TRBV6-5 and TRBJ2-3, with 8 bases aligning to TRBD2. Per germline, CDR1 MNHEY and CDR2 SVGAGI. CDR3 length equals 13 residues. The V segment lost 6 bases and the J segment 1 base; nucleotides outside the gene matches: 0. CDR3 sequence (DNA): TGTGCCAGCAGACTAGCGGGCACAGATACGCAGTATTTT. Translation gives CASRLAGTDTQYF.

A few counts support this clone. The chain carries TRBV12-3 or TRBV12-4 and TRBJ1-1; D might be TRBD1 (6 bases). V lost 7 bases and J lost 3, with 12 bases in between. The CDR3 extends over 13 amino acids. In DNA, the CDR3 is TGTGCCAGCAAGAAGCAGGGGCACACTGAAGCTTTCTTT. This translates into CASKKQGHTEAFF.

The chain carries TRBV21-1 and TRBJ1-3; TRBD1 is the table's D call, not checked against the DNA. TRBV21-1 is labeled a pseudogene. The CDR3 length is 17 residues. The DNA of the CDR3 is TGTGCCAGCAGCAACCGGTGCGTACAGGGCTCAGGAAACACCATATATTTT. Translation: CASSNRCVQGSGNTIYF.

The chain employs TRBV12-5 and TRBJ2-3, with TRBD1 identical over 7 bases. Germline V gives CDR1 LGHNT, CDR2 FRNRAP. This CDR3 has 14 residues. V trimming: 5 bases; J trimming: 3 bases; junction bases outside the gene matches: 5. The CDR3, as DNA: TGTGCTAGTGGTATACTGACAGGGACAGATACGCAGTATTTT. This codes for CASGILTGTDTQYF.

The CDR3 DNA sequence: TGTGCCAGCAGCATACTAGCGATCCGCACTACTAGCACAGATACGCAGTATTTT. Amino acid sequence: CASSILAIRTTSTDTQYF. The chain recombines TRBV5-4 with TRBJ2-3; 7 bases are a match to TRBD2. Germline-derived CDR1 and CDR2 are SGHNT and YYREEE (reference sequence). V lost 4 bases to trimming and J lost 0 bases; unmatched junction nucleotides: 14. This CDR3 is built from 18 residues.

The J gene is TRBJ1-6, the V gene TRBV7-2; 7 nucleotides agree with TRBD1. CDR3 length equals 13 residues. The V and J ends lost 5 bases and 12 bases, in that order; junction bases with no gene match: 7. Germline CDR1 reads SGHTA; CDR2 reads FQGNSA. The CDR3 loop is CASSLGQYGPLHF. The DNA of the CDR3 is TGTGCCAGCAGCCTGGGACAGTATGGACCCCTCCACTTT.

J is TRBJ2-7 and V is TRBV6-5; TRBD2 matches 7 bases. CDR1 and CDR2 (germline): MNHEY, SVGAGI. The junction had 9 bases not matched to a gene; V was cut back by 7 bases and J by 0 bases. The CDR3 spans 15 residues. Here the CDR3 reads CASTERLARSYEQYF. In nucleotides, the CDR3 is TGTGCCAGCACCGAAAGACTAGCCCGCTCCTACGAGCAGTACTTC.

This clone has just one count. This rearrangement joins TRBV7-2 to TRBJ1-5; D unclear. CDR1 is SGHTA, CDR2 FQGNSA, per germline. The CDR3 runs to 15 residues. Deletions cut 3 bases from V and 2 bases from J, with 11 bases between. CDR3 nucleotides: TGTGCCAGCAGCTTTCAGGCGCAGGGCAATCAGCCCCAGCATTTT. It translates to CASSFQAQGNQPQHF.